One and the same sample provided the 25 T cell receptor beta chains below, sequenced in a study of glioma-infiltrating T cells after dendritic cell vaccination. Sequencing used immunoSEQ multiplex PCR; TCRdb keeps in-frame clones, though not all of them. The top ten hold around 2.9% of the sample, which has tens of thousands of clones, about 84% seen once. Sequenced here: blood, sampled before dendritic cell vaccination. Receptors originate from a human donor with glioblastoma.

This sequence joins TRBV7-6 and TRBJ2-3, with D perhaps matching TRBD2 (6 bases). CDR1 is SGHVS, CDR2 FNYEAQ, per germline. The CDR3 runs to 15 residues. V was pared by 0 bases and J by 2 bases, with 9 bases between. The CDR3 is CASSLAGGPTDTQYF. In DNA form, the CDR3 reads TGTGCCAGCAGCTTAGCGGGAGGCCCCACAGATACGCAGTATTTT.

The CDR3 coding sequence is TGTGCCAGCAGCTGGGGACAGGGGGCGCAAGTGCAGTACTTC. Protein product: CASSWGQGAQVQYF. The genes are TRBV7-9 and TRBJ2-7; 12 bases fit TRBD1. The CDR3 is 14 residues long. CDR1 SEHNR and CDR2 FQNEAQ come from the germline V gene (reference sequence). Trimming took 4 bases from V and 9 from J; bases not matched to a gene: 7.

This clone was recorded only once. This sample also contains other DNA sequences that code for the same CDR3. This chain links TRBV5-1 with TRBJ2-5; weak D call: TRBD2 (6 bases). The CDR3 totals 14 residues. V shed 4 bases and J shed 0 bases, with 10 bases lying between them. Germline CDR1 reads SGHRS; CDR2 reads YFSETQ. The CDR3 reads CASSPGGNQETQYF. CDR3 bases: TGCGCCAGCAGCCCTGGCGGGAACCAAGAGACCCAGTACTTC.

The chain joins TRBV18 to TRBJ1-1; no reliable D call. This CDR3 is 13 amino acids long. V lost 3 bases to trimming and J lost 10 bases, with 15 bases between them. The V gene's germline CDR1 is KGHSH and CDR2 LQKENI. CDR3 region: CASSPSVRDRAFF. In nucleotides, the CDR3 is TGTGCCAGCTCACCCTCCGTCCGGGATCGAGCTTTCTTT. Complete variable domain (other parts from reference TRBV18 and TRBJ1-1): NAGVMQNPRHLVRRRGQEARLRCSPMKGHSHVYWYRQLPEEGLKFMVYLQKENIIDESGMPKERFSAEFPKEGPSILRIQQVVRGDSAAYFCASSPSVRDRAFFGQGTRLTVV.

The chain is built from TRBV6-1 and TRBJ2-7, with D perhaps matching TRBD1 (6 bases). Trimming stripped 0 bases from V and 2 bases from J, with 8 bases between. The CDR3 covers 14 residues. The germline V gene encodes CDR1 MNHNS and CDR2 SASEGT. CDR3 protein: CASSEAGAAYEQYF. The CDR3 bases are TGTGCCAGCAGTGAAGCGGGGGCCGCCTACGAGCAGTACTTC.

This chain connects TRBV30 to TRBJ2-5; 11 positions match TRBD1. Germline V gives CDR1 GTSNPN, CDR2 SVGIG (reference sequence). The V segment lost 5 bases and the J segment 4 bases; nucleotides outside the gene matches: 6. This CDR3 has 14 amino acids. The CDR3 DNA sequence: TGTGCCTGGTCCCGGACAGGGGGCCGAGAGACCCAGTACTTC. As protein: CAWSRTGGRETQYF.

The chain combines TRBV11-2 with TRBJ1-2; TRBD1 agrees at 10 bases. V lost 5 bases to trimming and J lost 7 bases; unmatched junction nucleotides: 7. Germline CDR1 and CDR2: SGHAT and FQNNGV. This CDR3 contains 14 residues. CDR3 bases: TGTGCCAGCAGCGCCCTGACAGGGGGCTTTGGCTACACCTTC. Protein product: CASSALTGGFGYTF.

The chain carries TRBV9 and TRBJ1-2; D unclear. The germline V and J ends were trimmed by 0 bases and 0 bases, with 12 bases remaining between them. This CDR3 spans 16 amino acids. Germline V gene data show CDR1 as SGDLS and CDR2 as YYNGEE. CDR3 nucleotide sequence: TGTGCCAGCAGCGTAGTCGAGTTAAGCGCTAACTATGGCTACACCTTC. This sequence encodes CASSVVELSANYGYTF. Combining the CDR3 with reference TRBV9 and TRBJ1-2 gives the whole variable domain DSGVTQTPKHLITATGQRVTLRCSPRSGDLSVYWYQQSLDQGLQFLIQYYNGEERAKGNILERFSAQQFPDLHSELNLSSLELGDSALYFCASSVVELSANYGYTFGSGTRLTVV.

This chain connects TRBV19 to TRBJ2-5, with a possible D match to TRBD2 (5 bases). The germline gives CDR1 LNHDA, CDR2 SQIVND (reference sequence). The germline V and J ends were trimmed by 9 bases and 5 bases, with 19 bases remaining between them. The CDR3 contains 14 residues. The CDR3 DNA reads TGTGCCAGCGCCCCTTCCGGGCGGAGGGAGACCCAGTACTTC. Protein product: CASAPSGRRETQYF. Full variable domain (remainder filled in from reference TRBV19 and TRBJ2-5): DGGITQSPKYLFRKEGQNVTLSCEQNLNHDAMYWYRQDPGQGLRLIYYSQIVNDFQKGDIAEGYSVSREKKESFPLTVTSAQKNPTAFYLCASAPSGRRETQYFGPGTRLLVL.

The genes are TRBV7-3 and TRBJ2-7; TRBD1 aligns across 9 bases. Germline loops: CDR1 SGHTA, CDR2 FQGTGA. Unmatched junction bases numbered 12, after V lost 0 bases and J lost 12 bases. CDR3 length: 15 amino acids. CDR3 protein: CASSLTSGQGSKLYF. The CDR3 DNA follows: TGTGCCAGCAGCTTAACTTCGGGACAGGGTTCCAAGTTGTACTTC. The variable domain in full, completed from reference TRBV7-3 and TRBJ2-7, reads GAGVSQTPSNKVTEKGKYVELRCDPISGHTALYWYRQSLGQGPEFLIYFQGTGAADDSGLPNDRFFAVRPEGSVSTLKIQRTERGDSAVYLCASSLTSGQGSKLYFGPGTRLTVT.

V is TRBV6-1 and J is TRBJ1-2; 8 bases line up with TRBD1. The germline gives CDR1 MNHNS, CDR2 SASEGT. V lost 2 bases, J lost 2 bases, and 4 bases stayed unmatched. The CDR3 has 15 residues. The CDR3 DNA reads as TGTGCCAGCAGTGAACTAGGGACAGGAAACTATGGCTACACCTTC. Its translation: CASSELGTGNYGYTF.

The chain recombines TRBV18 with TRBJ2-7; D perhaps matches TRBD2 (6 bases). This CDR3 region has 14 residues. The germline CDR1 and CDR2 sequences are KGHSH and LQKENI. V lost 2 bases, J lost 2 bases, and 10 bases lay in between. The CDR3 region is CASSPGGSTYEQYF. CDR3 bases: TGTGCCAGCTCACCAGGGGGGTCAACCTACGAGCAGTACTTC.

The rearrangement links TRBV10-3 to TRBJ1-1; TRBD1 agrees at 7 bases. Germline-derived CDR1 and CDR2 are ENHRY and SYGVKD. The CDR3 length is 14 residues. V shed 7 bases and J 0 bases; nucleotides not matched to a gene: 5. The CDR3: CAITWDSMNTEAFF. CDR3 coding DNA: TGTGCCATCACCTGGGACAGCATGAACACTGAAGCTTTCTTT.

The chain has TRBV29-1 and TRBJ2-7; tentatively, D is TRBD1 (6 bases). Germline CDR1 and CDR2: SQVTM and ANQGSEA. This CDR3 region has 11 residues. The CDR3 loop reads CSVGQIYEQYF. CDR3 DNA: TGCAGTGTGGGACAAATCTACGAGCAGTACTTC.

V is TRBV2 and J is TRBJ2-5; weak D call: TRBD2 (5 bases). Trimming shortened V by 4 bases and J by 8 bases, and 20 bases separated the two germline ends. The CDR3 sequence is 15 residues long. Germline V gives CDR1 SNHLY, CDR2 FYNNEI. This CDR3 is CASSVPLKGVTTQYF. The CDR3 DNA sequence: TGTGCCAGCAGTGTCCCCCTGAAGGGAGTGACAACCCAGTACTTC.

The chain couples TRBV6-6 to TRBJ1-5; D is ambiguous. With 4 bases removed from V and 6 bases from J, the gap between germline ends came to 7 bases. Germline lookup yields CDR1 MNHNY and CDR2 SVGAGI (reference sequence). The CDR3 has 12 amino acids. The CDR3 reads CASSSESQPQHF. The CDR3, as DNA: TGTGCCAGCAGTTCGGAGAGTCAGCCCCAGCATTTT.

V gene TRBV28 combines with J gene TRBJ2-2; TRBD2 agrees at 7 bases. The CDR3 extends over 14 amino acids. After removal of 2 bases from V and 8 bases from J, the junction contained 5 bases not matched to a gene. Germline CDR1 reads MDHEN; CDR2 reads SYDVKM. CDR3 amino acids: CASSLRERGGELFF. CDR3 nucleotide sequence: TGTGCCAGCAGTTTAAGGGAGCGGGGAGGGGAGCTGTTTTTT.

The chain employs TRBV30 and TRBJ1-1, with TRBD1 matching over 7 bases. Germline values: CDR1 GTSNPN, CDR2 SVGIG (reference sequence). The J segment lost 1 base and the V segment lost 2 bases, leaving 7 bases of the junction unmatched. CDR3 size: 15 residues. This chain's CDR3 is CAWSSLRQGNTEAFF. CDR3 in DNA: TGTGCCTGGAGTTCTCTCCGACAGGGGAACACTGAAGCTTTCTTT.

The CDR3 here is CASSGTPGNTIYF. Here the CDR3 DNA reads TGCGCCAGCAGCGGGACACCAGGAAACACCATATATTTT. The chain uses TRBV4-1 and TRBJ1-3; D possibly corresponds to TRBD1 (6 bases). CDR3 size: 13 residues. The V gene lost 5 bases and the J gene lost 4 bases, with 9 bases spanning the gap. Germline assignment: CDR1 MGHRA and CDR2 YSYEKL.

The table lists this clone with a count of one. The chain links TRBV6-6 to TRBJ1-1; maybe TRBD1 (6 bases). CDR1 and CDR2 (germline): MNHNY, SVGAGI (reference sequence). The CDR3 has 15 residues. V lost 0 bases and J 4 bases, leaving 12 bases between the germline ends. The CDR3 sequence is CASSYSSRGGTEAFF. The DNA of the CDR3 is TGTGCCAGCAGTTACTCGAGCAGGGGTGGCACTGAAGCTTTCTTT.

The rearrangement joins TRBV7-9 to TRBJ1-1; no firm D call. The CDR3 contains 13 residues. The V and J ends lost 5 bases and 8 bases respectively, with 15 bases between them. CDR1 and CDR2 from the germline V gene are SEHNR and FQNEAQ (reference sequence). Here the CDR3 DNA reads TGTGCCAGCAGCGACGACGAGAGAGGGGAAGCTTTCTTT. As protein: CASSDDERGEAFF.

This clone was seen once. The V call is TRBV5-1, the J call TRBJ2-2; D call uncertain. The CDR3 length is 15 residues. Trimming took 7 bases from V and 1 from J, leaving 14 bases between them. Germline-derived CDR1 and CDR2 are SGHRS and YFSETQ. CDR3 amino acids: CASARTPWNTGELFF. CDR3 coding DNA: TGCGCCAGCGCCCGAACTCCTTGGAACACCGGGGAGCTGTTTTTT. Full variable domain (missing parts from reference TRBV5-1 and TRBJ2-2): KAGVTQTPRYLIKTRGQQVTLSCSPISGHRSVSWYQQTPGQGLQFLFEYFSETQRNKGNFPGRFSGRQFSNSRSEMNVSTLELGDSALYLCASARTPWNTGELFFGEGSRLTVL.

The chain links TRBV7-8 to TRBJ2-1; D is possibly TRBD1 (7 bases). V was clipped by 1 base and J by 5 bases, with 12 bases between them. Germline V gene data show CDR1 as SGHVS and CDR2 as FQNEAQ. The CDR3 length is 15 residues. The CDR3: CASSLVPRGDNEQFF. The CDR3 DNA is TGTGCCAGCAGCTTAGTTCCCAGGGGGGACAATGAGCAGTTCTTC.

This clone was recorded a few times. The chain uses TRBV7-2 and TRBJ2-2; no firm D call. Germline V gene sequence: CDR1 SGHTA, CDR2 FQGNSA. The CDR3 covers 16 residues. Trimming pared 7 bases from V and 4 bases from J, leaving 19 bases between. CDR3: CASTSLVTSGTGELFF. In DNA, the CDR3 is TGTGCCAGCACCTCACTGGTGACCTCGGGCACCGGGGAGCTGTTTTTT. The full variable domain, with the rest looked up from reference TRBV7-2 and TRBJ2-2, is GAGVSQSPSNKVTEKGKDVELRCDPISGHTALYWYRQSLGQGLEFLIYFQGNSAPDKSGLPSDRFSAERTGGSVSTLTIQRTQQEDSAVYLCASTSLVTSGTGELFFGEGSRLTVL.

The CDR3 here is CASSPLAGMSGANVLTF. The CDR3 DNA is TGCGCCAGCAGCCCACTAGCCGGGATGTCTGGGGCCAACGTCCTGACTTTC. V is TRBV5-1 and J is TRBJ2-6, with D possibly being TRBD2 (6 bases). The ends were cut back, 4 bases at V and 1 base at J, with 15 bases in the middle. Germline lookup yields CDR1 SGHRS and CDR2 YFSETQ. The CDR3 spans 17 residues.